The 26 T cell receptor beta chains given below trace back to one sample, sequenced in a study of blood T cell repertoires in COVID-19. TCRdb's copy holds only in-frame clones and misses some; the assay was immunoSEQ multiplex PCR. The repertoire includes approximately 100,000 clones, 85% of them detected once, and about 1.8% sits in the top ten. Sequences were obtained from peripheral blood. These receptors were obtained from a woman aged 65 to 85 with active or convalescent COVID-19.

The V call is TRBV5-6, the J call TRBJ1-5; D gene ambiguous. Trimming shortened V by 2 bases and J by 5 bases, and 8 bases separated the two germline ends. Germline CDR1 SGHDT, CDR2 YYEEEE. This CDR3 is built from 13 residues. Written as DNA, the CDR3 is TGTGCCAGCAGCTTCGAAGGAGATCAGCCCCAGCATTTT. Its protein product is CASSFEGDQPQHF.

The V gene is TRBV9, the J gene TRBJ1-6; 7 bases align to TRBD1. J was trimmed by 7 bases and V by 3 bases; bases with no gene match: 4. Per germline, CDR1 SGDLS and CDR2 YYNGEE. The CDR3 consists of 14 residues. In DNA, the CDR3 is TGTGCCAGCAGCGAACAGGGGTACAATTCACCCCTCCACTTT. It is translated as CASSEQGYNSPLHF.

The chain's CDR3 is CASSSYSGANVLTF. CDR3 sequence (DNA): TGTGCCAGCAGTTCGTACTCTGGGGCCAACGTCCTGACTTTC. The chain is built from TRBV28 and TRBJ2-6, with no clear D. Looked up from germline, CDR1 is MDHEN and CDR2 is SYDVKM. This CDR3 comprises 14 residues. Trimming took off 4 bases at V and 0 bases at J, with 4 bases between the two ends.

CDR3 DNA: TGTGCCAGCAGCCCGGGAGTCGGGGGGAAAAGCTCTGGGGCCAACGTCCTGACTTTC. It encodes CASSPGVGGKSSGANVLTF. The chain links TRBV9 to TRBJ2-6, with 7 positions matching TRBD2. V was clipped by 4 bases and J by 0 bases; unmatched bases: 13. The CDR3 sequence is 19 residues long. CDR1 is SGDLS and CDR2 is YYNGEE in the germline V gene.

The rearrangement joins TRBV15 to TRBJ1-6; TRBD1 matches 7 bases. Germline V gene lookup returns CDR1 LNHNV and CDR2 YYDKDF (reference sequence). The CDR3 has 16 amino acids. The J segment lost 6 bases and the V segment lost 8 bases, leaving 13 bases of the junction unmatched. The CDR3 DNA reads as TGTGCCACCGGAAAATCCGACAGGGCTACTAATTCACCCCTCCACTTT. It encodes CATGKSDRATNSPLHF.

The V gene is TRBV24-1, the J gene TRBJ2-6; weak D call: TRBD2 (7 bases). Germline CDR1 is KGHDR and CDR2 is SFDVKD. V was trimmed by 4 bases and J by 12 bases, leaving 15 bases between them. The CDR3 extends over 14 amino acids. CDR3 DNA sequence: TGTGCCACCAGTGACCCCCTTAGGGGGGGCGTCCTGACTTTC. Protein: CATSDPLRGGVLTF.

The rearrangement joins TRBV27 to TRBJ2-7, with 8 bases fitting TRBD2. The CDR3 extends over 13 amino acids. Germline V gene sequence: CDR1 MNHEY, CDR2 SMNVEV (reference sequence). The V and J ends lost 3 bases and 5 bases, in that order; junction bases with no gene match: 3. CDR3: CASSFGTRNEQYF. CDR3 DNA sequence: TGTGCCAGCAGTTTTGGGACTAGGAACGAGCAGTACTTC.

This clone was recorded only once. The rearrangement links TRBV23-1 to TRBJ2-3; 13 bases map to TRBD2. TRBV23-1 is classed as an ORF, of uncertain function. CDR3 length: 18 residues. V lost 0 bases to trimming and J lost 3 bases; unmatched junction nucleotides: 6. CDR3 region: CASSQSPPLAGGTDTQYF. Written as DNA, the CDR3 is TGCGCCAGCAGTCAATCCCCCCCACTAGCGGGAGGGACAGATACGCAGTATTTT.

This rearrangement joins TRBV13 to TRBJ1-1, with D possibly matching TRBD1 (6 bases). Trimming pared 2 bases from V and 3 bases from J, leaving 16 bases between. Per germline, CDR1 PRHDT and CDR2 FYEKMQ (reference sequence). The CDR3 covers 16 residues. CDR3: CASSLPHPGGHTEAFF. The CDR3 region has the DNA TGTGCCAGCAGCTTACCTCACCCGGGGGGCCACACTGAAGCTTTCTTT.

This chain joins TRBV19 and TRBJ2-5; D might be TRBD1 (5 bases). CDR3 length: 16 amino acids. CDR1 and CDR2 from the germline V gene are LNHDA and SQIVND (reference sequence). V shed 3 bases and J shed 1 base, with 15 bases lying between them. CDR3 sequence reads: CASSIRAGTGQETQYF. In DNA form, the CDR3 reads TGTGCCAGTAGTATCAGGGCCGGAACGGGCCAAGAGACCCAGTACTTC.

The chain is built from TRBV27 and TRBJ2-3, with D possibly TRBD2 on 6 matching bases. V lost 5 bases and J lost 6, with 15 bases in between. CDR1 is MNHEY and CDR2 is SMNVEV in the germline V gene (reference sequence). The CDR3 has 14 amino acids. The CDR3: CASSPTSGPDTQYF. DNA of the CDR3: TGTGCCAGCAGTCCTACCAGCGGGCCCGATACGCAGTATTTT.

The chain uses TRBV15 and TRBJ2-3; D not certain. The length of the CDR3 is 13 residues. Trimming shortened V by 9 bases and J by 6 bases, and 16 bases separated the two germline ends. Germline values: CDR1 LNHNV, CDR2 YYDKDF (reference sequence). The CDR3 DNA sequence: TGTGCCACAGAGCTTCCTCCCGGGGATACGCAGTATTTT. This gives the protein CATELPPGDTQYF.

This chain links TRBV24-1 with TRBJ2-5, with TRBD2 identical over 8 bases. Germline CDR1 and CDR2: KGHDR and SFDVKD. This CDR3 has 14 amino acids. V lost 5 bases, J lost 5 bases, and 6 bases stayed unmatched. The CDR3 sequence is CATSVRGGTETQYF. For the CDR3, the DNA is TGTGCCACCAGTGTTCGGGGGGGCACGGAGACCCAGTACTTC.

The chain carries TRBV28 and TRBJ2-1; the match to TRBD2 covers 9 bases. With V trimmed by 6 bases and J by 8 bases, 8 bases remained unmatched. The germline gives CDR1 MDHEN, CDR2 SYDVKM. There are 14 residues in the CDR3. The CDR3 loop reads CASRTSGGLHEQFF. CDR3 nucleotide sequence: TGTGCCAGCAGGACTAGCGGAGGACTACATGAGCAGTTCTTC.

The chain links TRBV9 to TRBJ1-1, with TRBD1 matching 8 bases. The germline V gene has CDR1 SGDLS and CDR2 YYNGEE. The V segment lost 4 bases and the J segment 1 base; nucleotides outside the gene matches: 9. The CDR3 runs to 16 residues. The CDR3 loop is CASSKRQGWGNTEAFF. As DNA, the CDR3 is TGTGCCAGCAGCAAACGACAGGGGTGGGGGAACACTGAAGCTTTCTTT.

This clone has a handful of counts. This chain uses TRBV19 with TRBJ2-7; TRBD2 matches at 7 bases. J gave up 3 bases and V 7 bases, and 12 bases lay outside the gene matches. The CDR3 runs 15 residues. CDR1 and CDR2 (germline): LNHDA, SQIVND (reference sequence). CDR3 sequence (DNA): TGTGCCAGTACCCCAAAGGGGAGGGGAAACTACGAGCAGTACTTC. It specifies CASTPKGRGNYEQYF.

The chain recombines TRBV11-2 with TRBJ2-1; maybe TRBD1 (6 bases). Germline CDR1 and CDR2: SGHAT and FQNNGV. The CDR3 is 13 amino acids. Deletions cut 5 bases from V and 6 bases from J, with 11 bases between. CDR3 in DNA: TGTGCCAGCAGCATAGGACAGATCAATGAGCAGTTCTTC. Encoded protein: CASSIGQINEQFF.

This chain joins TRBV5-4 and TRBJ2-5; D is possibly TRBD2 (5 bases). The CDR3 consists of 14 residues. Germline V CDR1 and CDR2: SGHNT, YYREEE (reference sequence). Trimming left V 1 base short and J 3 bases short, with 10 bases between. The CDR3 here is CASSLTSMEETQYF. The CDR3 DNA follows: TGTGCCAGCAGCTTGACTAGTATGGAAGAGACCCAGTACTTC.

V usage is TRBV5-1 and J usage is TRBJ2-7; D is perhaps TRBD1 (6 bases). The CDR3 consists of 12 residues. The V end was cut by 2 bases, the J end by 3 bases, with 6 bases between. Germline V gene lookup returns CDR1 SGHRS and CDR2 YFSETQ. CDR3 amino acids: CASSLQGYEQYF. The CDR3 DNA follows: TGCGCCAGCAGCTTACAGGGCTACGAGCAGTACTTC.

The chain carries TRBV5-1 and TRBJ2-1; maybe TRBD2 (6 bases). This CDR3 region has 14 residues. Germline lookup yields CDR1 SGHRS and CDR2 YFSETQ. Trimming took 6 bases from V and 3 from J, leaving 13 bases between them. The CDR3 nucleotides read TGCGCCAGCAAAAGGGAGGAGGACTACAATGAGCAGTTCTTC. It encodes CASKREEDYNEQFF. The whole variable domain, remainder taken from reference TRBV5-1 and TRBJ2-1, is KAGVTQTPRYLIKTRGQQVTLSCSPISGHRSVSWYQQTPGQGLQFLFEYFSETQRNKGNFPGRFSGRQFSNSRSEMNVSTLELGDSALYLCASKREEDYNEQFFGPGTRLTVL.

The chain couples TRBV20-1 to TRBJ2-7, with D maybe TRBD2 (5 bases). V was shortened by 7 bases and J by 0 bases, with 7 bases between the two germline ends. Looked up from germline, CDR1 is DFQATT and CDR2 is SNEGSKA (reference sequence). This CDR3 comprises 11 residues. The CDR3 region has the DNA TGCAGTGGGGAGAGCTCCTACGAGCAGTACTTC. Translated, it gives CSGESSYEQYF.

This rearrangement joins TRBV6-2 or TRBV6-3 to TRBJ2-5, with 9 positions matching TRBD2. CDR3 length: 16 amino acids. CDR1 is MNHEY and CDR2 is SVGEGT in the germline V gene. J gave up 5 bases and V 6 bases, and 13 bases lay outside the gene matches. This chain's CDR3 is CASSQRAAGGLETQYF. The CDR3 DNA sequence: TGTGCCAGCAGCCAAAGGGCTGCGGGGGGGCTCGAGACCCAGTACTTC.

The J gene is TRBJ2-3, the V gene TRBV5-1; 9 positions match TRBD2. Germline-derived CDR1 and CDR2 are SGHRS and YFSETQ. V lost 4 bases, J lost 2 bases, and 5 bases stayed unmatched. The CDR3 consists of 15 residues. CDR3 nucleotide sequence: TGCGCCAGCAGCCCCCTAGCGGGACTCACAGATACGCAGTATTTT. Translation gives CASSPLAGLTDTQYF. Supplemented by reference TRBV5-1 and TRBJ2-3, the full variable domain reads KAGVTQTPRYLIKTRGQQVTLSCSPISGHRSVSWYQQTPGQGLQFLFEYFSETQRNKGNFPGRFSGRQFSNSRSEMNVSTLELGDSALYLCASSPLAGLTDTQYFGPGTRLTVL.

CDR3 nucleotide sequence: TGCGCCAGCAGTGAGTCGGCGAGCGGGAGTGGGAAGGAGACCCAGTACTTC. As protein: CASSESASGSGKETQYF. The chain couples TRBV10-1 to TRBJ2-5, with 8 bases that match TRBD2. V dropped 0 bases and J dropped 5; count of bases not matched to a gene: 11. CDR3 length: 17 residues. The germline gives CDR1 WNHNN, CDR2 SYGVQD (reference sequence).

The V gene is TRBV7-2, the J gene TRBJ2-5; 10 bases agree with TRBD2. With V trimmed by 3 bases and J by 2 bases, 3 bases remained unmatched. The CDR3 is 15 amino acids. The germline gives CDR1 SGHTA, CDR2 FQGNSA. This CDR3 is CASSFSGGPQETQYF. As DNA, the CDR3 is TGTGCCAGCAGCTTTAGCGGGGGGCCGCAAGAGACCCAGTACTTC.

This clone was detected once. The rearrangement joins TRBV5-1 to TRBJ2-1; D ambiguous. Trimming shortened V by 0 bases and J by 8 bases, and 9 bases separated the two germline ends. Germline CDR1 reads SGHRS; CDR2 reads YFSETQ. CDR3 length: 13 residues. The CDR3 protein is CASSLDRSDEQFF. DNA of the CDR3: TGCGCCAGCAGCTTGGATAGGAGCGATGAGCAGTTCTTC. Based on the CDR3 plus reference TRBV5-1 and TRBJ2-1, the full variable domain is KAGVTQTPRYLIKTRGQQVTLSCSPISGHRSVSWYQQTPGQGLQFLFEYFSETQRNKGNFPGRFSGRQFSNSRSEMNVSTLELGDSALYLCASSLDRSDEQFFGPGTRLTVL.